The 8 T cell receptor beta chains below come from one sample, sequenced in a study of kidney transplant recipient with SARS-CoV-2 infection. TCRdb independently ran MiXCR on the reads; one entry per CDR3 protein. The sample lists roughly 230,000 distinct CDR3 sequences, roughly 26% occurring once. Material: a blood sample, obtained at baseline and between days 110 and 120 from a kidney transplant recipient. Every receptor here comes from a male patient aged 25-45 years who had COVID-19 and was a kidney transplant recipient. The graft donor may have contributed some T cells.

V and J are TRBV20-1 and TRBJ2-3, with 8 bases that match TRBD2. With V trimmed by 8 bases and J by 0 bases, 10 bases remained unmatched. This CDR3 has 15 amino acids. Germline values: CDR1 DFQATT, CDR2 SNEGSKA (reference sequence). The CDR3 is CSCPTSGASTDTQYF. The CDR3 bases are TGCAGTTGTCCAACTAGCGGAGCTAGCACAGATACGCAGTATTTT.

In the case of this clonotype: A much more abundant neighbour one base away suggests this may be a read error. The chain joins TRBV8-2 to TRBJ2-6. TRBV8-2 is a pseudogene locus. The CDR3 loop spans 17 amino acids. The CDR3 DNA sequence: TGTGGCACTGCATTTAGGATAACACAAAGTCGGGCCAACGACCTGACTTTC. Its protein is CGTAFRITQSRANDLTF.

As regards this clonotype: This clone may be a read error of a much larger clone one base away. This chain links TRBV1 with TRBJ1-1. TRBV1 is noted as a pseudogene. The CDR3 has 11 residues. CDR3 nucleotide sequence: TGCACCAGCAGCCAGCCCATTGAAGCTTTCTTT. This encodes CTSSQPIEAFF.

This clonotype has ten or more counts. The chain joins TRBV9 to TRBJ1-2; D not certain. CDR1 and CDR2 from the germline V gene are SGDLS and YYNGEE. V was clipped by 7 bases and J by 4 bases, with 23 bases between them. The CDR3 extends over 16 amino acids. CDR3 amino acids: CASSMLYSRKTYGYTF. CDR3 coding DNA: TGTGCCAGCTCCATGCTGTACTCAAGAAAGACCTATGGCTACACCTTC.

This clonotype was counted a few times. V and J are TRBV7-1 and TRBJ1-2; D is undetermined. TRBV7-1 is filed as an ORF, its function uncertain. V was pared by 5 bases and J by 4 bases, with 23 bases between. This CDR3 has 17 residues. This CDR3 reads CASSEQSHEGKTYGYTF. The CDR3 DNA follows: TGTGCCAGCAGCGAGCAAAGTCACGAGGGAAAGACCTATGGCTACACCTTC.

Remarks on this clonotype: Just one base apart from a much larger clone, this may be a read error. This chain connects TRBV12-3 or TRBV12-4 to TRBJ1-6; no clear D gene. V was cut by 5 bases and J by 7 bases, with 9 bases left in between. The CDR3 spans 13 residues. The CDR3 nucleotides are TGTGCCAGCAGTGCAGGACGGAATTCACCCCTCCACTTT. Protein: CASSAGRNSPLHF.

This clonotype was observed many times. The chain recombines TRBV3-1 with TRBJ2-2, with D possibly matching TRBD2 (5 bases). V was pared by 5 bases and J by 5 bases, with 24 bases between. The germline CDR1 and CDR2 sequences are LGHDT and YNNKEL (reference sequence). CDR3 length equals 18 residues. The CDR3 sequence is CASSVGGPISGLTGELFF. CDR3 bases: TGTGCCAGCAGCGTTGGAGGTCCCATTTCAGGCTTGACCGGGGAGCTGTTTTTT.

This clonotype was seen ten or more times. The chain couples TRBV24-1 to TRBJ2-2, with unresolved D. CDR1 is KGHDR and CDR2 is SFDVKD in the germline V gene. With 2 bases removed from V and 3 bases from J, the gap between germline ends came to 12 bases. The length of the CDR3 is 16 residues. Here the CDR3 reads CATSDYSDIDTGELFF. The DNA of the CDR3 is TGTGCCACCAGTGATTATAGTGACATAGACACCGGGGAGCTGTTTTTT.